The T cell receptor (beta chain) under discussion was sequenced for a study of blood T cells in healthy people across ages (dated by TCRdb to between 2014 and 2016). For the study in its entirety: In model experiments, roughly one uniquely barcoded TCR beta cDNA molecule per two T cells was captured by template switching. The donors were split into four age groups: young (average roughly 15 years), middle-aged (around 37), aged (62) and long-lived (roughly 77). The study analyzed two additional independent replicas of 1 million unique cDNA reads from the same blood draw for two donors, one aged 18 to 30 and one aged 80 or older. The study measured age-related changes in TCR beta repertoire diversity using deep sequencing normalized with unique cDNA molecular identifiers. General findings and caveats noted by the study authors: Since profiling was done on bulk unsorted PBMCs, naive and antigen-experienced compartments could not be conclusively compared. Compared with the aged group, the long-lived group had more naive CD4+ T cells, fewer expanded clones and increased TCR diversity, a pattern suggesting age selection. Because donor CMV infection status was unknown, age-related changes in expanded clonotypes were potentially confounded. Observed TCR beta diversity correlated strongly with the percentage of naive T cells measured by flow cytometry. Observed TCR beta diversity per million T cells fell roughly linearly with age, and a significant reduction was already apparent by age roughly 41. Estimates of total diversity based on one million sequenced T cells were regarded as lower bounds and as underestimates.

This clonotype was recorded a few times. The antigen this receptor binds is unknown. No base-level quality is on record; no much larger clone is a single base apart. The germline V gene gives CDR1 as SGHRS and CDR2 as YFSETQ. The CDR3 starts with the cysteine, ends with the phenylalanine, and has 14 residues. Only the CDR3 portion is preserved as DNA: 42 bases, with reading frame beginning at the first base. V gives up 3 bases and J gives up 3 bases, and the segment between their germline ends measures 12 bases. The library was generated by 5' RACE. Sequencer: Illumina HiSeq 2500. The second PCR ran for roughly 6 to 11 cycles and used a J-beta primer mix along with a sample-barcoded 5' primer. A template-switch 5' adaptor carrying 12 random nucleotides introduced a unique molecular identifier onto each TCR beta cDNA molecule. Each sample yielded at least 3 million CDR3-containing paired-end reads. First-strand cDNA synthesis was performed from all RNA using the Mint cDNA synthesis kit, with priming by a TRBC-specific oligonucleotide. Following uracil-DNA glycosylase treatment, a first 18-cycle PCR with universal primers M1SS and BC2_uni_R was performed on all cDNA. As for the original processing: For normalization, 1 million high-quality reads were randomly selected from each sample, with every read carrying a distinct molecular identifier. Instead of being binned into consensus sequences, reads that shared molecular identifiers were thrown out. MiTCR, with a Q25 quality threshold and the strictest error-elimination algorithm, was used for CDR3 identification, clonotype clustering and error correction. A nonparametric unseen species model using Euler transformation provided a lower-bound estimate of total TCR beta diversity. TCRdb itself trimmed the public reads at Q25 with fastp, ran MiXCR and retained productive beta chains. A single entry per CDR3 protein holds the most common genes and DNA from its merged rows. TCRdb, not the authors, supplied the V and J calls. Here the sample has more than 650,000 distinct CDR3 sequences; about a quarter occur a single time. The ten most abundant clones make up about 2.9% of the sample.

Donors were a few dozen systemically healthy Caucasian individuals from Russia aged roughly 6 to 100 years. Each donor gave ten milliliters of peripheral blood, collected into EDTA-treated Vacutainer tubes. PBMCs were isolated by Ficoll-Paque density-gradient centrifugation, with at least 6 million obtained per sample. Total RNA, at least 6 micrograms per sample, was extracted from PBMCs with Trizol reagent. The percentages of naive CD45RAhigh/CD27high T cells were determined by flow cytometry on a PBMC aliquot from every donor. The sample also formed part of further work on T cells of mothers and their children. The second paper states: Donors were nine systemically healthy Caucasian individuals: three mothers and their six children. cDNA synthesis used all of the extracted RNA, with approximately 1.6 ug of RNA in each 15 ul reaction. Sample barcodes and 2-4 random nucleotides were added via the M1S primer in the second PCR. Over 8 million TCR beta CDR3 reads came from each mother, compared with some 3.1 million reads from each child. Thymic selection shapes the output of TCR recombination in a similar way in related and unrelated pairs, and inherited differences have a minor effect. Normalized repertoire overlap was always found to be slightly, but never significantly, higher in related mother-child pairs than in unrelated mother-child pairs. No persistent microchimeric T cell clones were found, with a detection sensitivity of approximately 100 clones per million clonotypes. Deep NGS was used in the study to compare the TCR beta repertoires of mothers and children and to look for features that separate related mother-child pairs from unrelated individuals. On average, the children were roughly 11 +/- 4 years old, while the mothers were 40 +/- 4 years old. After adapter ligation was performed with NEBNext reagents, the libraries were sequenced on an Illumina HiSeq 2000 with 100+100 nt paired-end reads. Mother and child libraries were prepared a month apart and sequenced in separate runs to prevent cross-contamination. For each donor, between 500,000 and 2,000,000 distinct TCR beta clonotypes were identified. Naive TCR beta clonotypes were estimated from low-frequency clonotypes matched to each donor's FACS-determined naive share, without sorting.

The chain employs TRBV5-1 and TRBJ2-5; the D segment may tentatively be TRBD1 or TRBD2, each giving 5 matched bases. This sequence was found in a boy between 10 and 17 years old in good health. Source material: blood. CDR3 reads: CASSWGSPKETQYF. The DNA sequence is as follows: TGCGCCAGCAGCTGGGGGAGCCCAAAAGAGACCCAGTACTTC.